Listed below are T cell receptor beta chains from one sample, sequenced in a study of T cell clonotyping in hematopoietic cell transplantation. Repertoires were generated with immunoSEQ multiplex PCR, while TCRdb's copy carries only in-frame clones and drops some. The data show tens of thousands of clones, more than 75% seen once. The starting material was peripheral blood mononuclear cells, obtained before stem cell transplant. These receptors came from a man in his 60s with biphenotypic leukemia. Some clones in this sample may be carry-over from other donors' samples. The CDR3 runs from the conserved cysteine through the conserved F or W.

v_gene	j_gene	CDR3aa
TRBV4-1	TRBJ2-1	CASSQDKSSYNEQFF
TRBV19	TRBJ2-7	CASSIDPGQGEQYF
TRBV5-1	TRBJ2-2	CASSFTAIGTSVNTGELFF
TRBV19	TRBJ1-1	CASISGGTEAFF
TRBV6-1	TRBJ2-1	CASLTSGRAYNEQFF
TRBV11-2	TRBJ2-4	CASSLDLSGSEYF
TRBV14	TRBJ2-7	CASSPRTGTYEQYF
TRBV9	TRBJ1-2	CASSEGVIGGYTF
TRBV30	TRBJ1-5	CAWSAWQGNQPQHF
TRBV27	TRBJ1-1	CASSLDPRGTTEAFF
TRBV7-3	TRBJ2-1	CASSLGLAGRNEQFF
TRBV6-6	TRBJ2-2	CASIMNTGELFF
TRBV7-9	TRBJ2-7	CASSLSEYEQYF
TRBV28	TRBJ1-1	CASSLGTVNENTEAFF
TRBV28	TRBJ2-7	CASIQGGEQYF
TRBV7-9	TRBJ1-2	CASSLGGNYGYTF
TRBV2	TRBJ2-7	CASSEQGNYEQYF
TRBV7-9	TRBJ1-1	CAIKPNMNTEAFF
TRBV30	TRBJ1-5	CAWSGGSEQPQHF
TRBV9	TRBJ1-2	CASSVSTGDSGYTF
TRBV28	TRBJ2-7	CASSLSAGPGYEQYF
TRBV25-1	TRBJ1-2	CASSEGVSAYGYTF
TRBV7-3	TRBJ2-1	CASSLNAGLYNEQFF
TRBV11-2	TRBJ2-3	CASSLDWEFPTDTQYF
TRBV19	TRBJ1-2	CASRELVQGYGYTF
TRBV27	TRBJ1-2	CASSIRGPNYGYTF
TRBV7-2	TRBJ1-2	CASSPRSGTDYGYTF
TRBV7-9	TRBJ1-1	CASSFGTAIKNTEAFF
TRBV7-8	TRBJ2-7	CASSLGRFSYEQYF
TRBV6-5	TRBJ2-7	CASSYSGGTYEQYF
TRBV28	TRBJ1-1	CASSSRGAMNTEAFF
TRBV2	TRBJ1-2	CASSEGIYGYTF